The present entry profiles one T cell receptor (beta chain) with its context. The data belong to a study of blood T cell repertoires in COVID-19. Assay: immunoSEQ multiplex PCR; the TCRdb copy retains only in-frame clones and omits some. The table shows some 80,000 clones, with roughly 80% occurring only once. The CDR3 is 16 residues long. Sequencing was done on a sample of peripheral blood. The rearrangement links TRBV21-1 to TRBJ2-2; the table's D call TRBD2 went unverified against the DNA. TRBV21-1 is a recognized pseudogene. This sequence was found in a human donor in a cohort sampled during active COVID-19. The CDR3 spells CASSKAETSSEAELFF. The CDR3 DNA follows: TGTGCCAGCAGCAAAGCTGAGACCTCGAGCGAGGCGGAGCTGTTTTTT.